These T cell receptor beta chains were read from a single sample in a study of blood T cell repertoires in COVID-19. Some clones are missing from TCRdb's copy, which holds only in-frame ones; the method was immunoSEQ multiplex PCR. The repertoire includes some 74,000 clones, roughly 80% of them detected once, and roughly 4.8% sits in the top ten. The sequenced sample consisted of peripheral blood. The receptors stem from a woman at least 80 years old with active or convalescent COVID-19. Both conserved end residues are part of each CDR3. A D gene is named only where the DNA matches it firmly. Size is stated for part of the rows, as once, few or many counts, or as a class when the clone is expanded.

v_call	clone_size	d_call	j_call	cdr3_aa	cdr3_nt
TRBV27	.	TRBD1	TRBJ1-2	CASSFQGQGFVYGYTF	TGTGCCAGCAGTTTTCAAGGACAGGGGTTTGTCTATGGCTACACCTTC
TRBV4-3	once	TRBD2	TRBJ2-3	CASSPFARGANTDTQYF	TGCGCCAGCAGCCCTTTCGCGCGGGGGGCCAACACAGATACGCAGTATTTT
TRBV11-3	.	.	TRBJ2-3	CASSLRGSGTDTQYF	TGTGCCAGCAGCTTGAGAGGGAGCGGAACAGATACGCAGTATTTT
TRBV19	.	.	TRBJ1-2	CASMRQNNDYTF	TGTGCCAGTATGCGACAGAACAACGACTACACCTTC
TRBV7-9	.	.	TRBJ1-1	CASSLQAGNTEAFF	TGTGCCAGCAGCTTACAGGCCGGGAACACTGAAGCTTTCTTT
TRBV6-6	few	TRBD1	TRBJ1-2	CASSGGGTVYGYTF	TGTGCCAGCAGTGGAGGCGGGACAGTCTATGGCTACACCTTC
TRBV19	.	.	TRBJ1-5	CASSRGHAGNQPQHF	TGTGCCAGTAGTCGTGGACATGCGGGCAATCAGCCCCAGCATTTT
TRBV6-2/TRBV6-3	.	TRBD1	TRBJ1-2	CASSSRTGSYGYTF	TGTGCCAGCAGCTCCAGGACAGGGAGCTATGGCTACACCTTC
TRBV6-5	.	.	TRBJ2-7	CASSYGGADEQYF	TGTGCCAGCAGTTACGGGGGGGCGGATGAGCAGTACTTC
TRBV18	.	TRBD2	TRBJ2-1	CASSPGLAGEQFF	TGTGCCAGCTCACCGGGACTAGCGGGAGAGCAGTTCTTC
TRBV5-1	few	TRBD1	TRBJ1-1	CASSLGQGVEAFF	TGCGCCAGCAGCTTGGGGCAGGGGGTTGAAGCTTTCTTT
TRBV7-8	.	TRBD2	TRBJ2-3	CASSSLTSGMGYTQYF	TGTGCCAGCAGCTCTTTGACTAGCGGGATGGGGTATACGCAGTATTTT
TRBV7-9	many	.	TRBJ2-3	CASSSTDSSSTDTQYF	TGTGCCAGCAGCTCCACGGACAGTTCTAGCACAGATACGCAGTATTTT
TRBV7-8	.	TRBD2	TRBJ2-7	CASSLAGTSTYEQYF	TGTGCCAGCAGCTTAGCGGGGACTAGTACCTACGAGCAGTACTTC
TRBV6-2/TRBV6-3	.	TRBD2	TRBJ2-3	CASSTPAGGILGTQYF	TGTGCCAGCAGTACTCCCGCGGGGGGGATTCTTGGTACGCAGTATTTT
TRBV6-2/TRBV6-3	.	TRBD2	TRBJ2-4	CASSYSSPSGGTKNIQYF	TGTGCCAGCAGTTACTCGAGCCCTAGCGGGGGTACCAAAAACATTCAGTACTTC
TRBV6-5	.	TRBD2	TRBJ2-2	CASSYSRGGSPGELFF	TGTGCCAGCAGTTACTCTCGGGGGGGATCCCCCGGGGAGCTGTTTTTT
TRBV11-2	.	.	TRBJ2-7	CASSHSSYEQYF	TGTGCCAGCAGCCACAGCTCCTACGAGCAGTACTTC
TRBV10-3	.	TRBD1	TRBJ1-1	CAISDPAGQGRNTEAFF	TGTGCCATCAGTGATCCGGCCGGACAGGGAAGGAACACTGAAGCTTTCTTT
TRBV21-1	.	.	TRBJ2-2	CASSNRGELFF	TGTGCCAGCAGCAACCGCGGGGAGCTGTTTTTT
TRBV11-2	.	.	TRBJ2-7	CASSLGPGLTSYEQYF	TGTGCCAGCAGCTTAGGACCGGGACTGACGTCCTACGAGCAGTACTTC
TRBV12-5	once	TRBD2	TRBJ2-7	CASGLGPGTSGSYEQYF	TGTGCTAGTGGTTTGGGCCCCGGGACTAGCGGGAGTTACGAGCAGTACTTC
TRBV9	.	TRBD1	TRBJ2-4	CASSVGSDRQGVGPDGNIQYF	TGTGCCAGCAGCGTAGGCTCCGATAGACAGGGAGTGGGGCCCGACGGAAACATTCAGTACTTC
TRBV7-9	.	.	TRBJ2-2	CASSKTGANTGELFF	TGTGCCAGCAGCAAGACAGGAGCCAACACCGGGGAGCTGTTTTTT
TRBV2	.	.	TRBJ1-5	CASLAFLGGGNQPQHF	TGTGCCAGCCTGGCCTTTTTGGGGGGTGGGAATCAGCCCCAGCATTTT
TRBV28	.	.	TRBJ1-2	CASSQRPGGYTF	TGTGCCAGCAGCCAGAGACCGGGTGGCTACACCTTC